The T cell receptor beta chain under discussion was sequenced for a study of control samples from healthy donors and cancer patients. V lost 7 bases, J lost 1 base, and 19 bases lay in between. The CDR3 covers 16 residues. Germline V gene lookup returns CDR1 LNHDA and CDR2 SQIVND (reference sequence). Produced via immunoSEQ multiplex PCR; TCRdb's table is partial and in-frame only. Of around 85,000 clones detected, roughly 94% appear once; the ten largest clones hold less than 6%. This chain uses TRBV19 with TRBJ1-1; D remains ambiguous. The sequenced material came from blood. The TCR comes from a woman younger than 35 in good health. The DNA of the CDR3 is TGTGCCAGTAAAGGGCGGGTTGGCCCCGCGAACACTGAAGCTTTCTTT. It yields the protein CASKGRVGPANTEAFF.